These 19 T cell receptor beta chains came from one sample sequenced in a study of vaccination effects on CD4 cells after COVID-19. The antigens of these receptors remain unknown. Measured with immunoSEQ multiplex PCR; TCRdb has only the in-frame clones, and not every one. The table records tens of thousands of clones, roughly two thirds of them present only once. Subsequent to a culture period of under 11 days, CD4+ T cells were isolated. Material: CD4+ T cells from PBMCs cultured without peptide, obtained before COVID-19 vaccination. The origin of the receptors is a human donor who received a COVID-19 vaccine.

V is TRBV11-2 and J is TRBJ2-5; maybe TRBD1 (5 bases). This CDR3 comprises 17 residues. With 2 bases removed from V and 4 bases from J, the gap between germline ends came to 20 bases. CDR1 SGHAT and CDR2 FQNNGV come from the germline V gene. For the CDR3, the DNA is TGTGCCAGCAGCTTATTTCTAAGGGAAGGGGTAGGAGAGACCCAGTACTTC. Translation gives CASSLFLREGVGETQYF.

The rearrangement joins TRBV3-1 (or the pseudogene TRBV3-2) to TRBJ1-1; TRBD1 aligns across 8 bases. This CDR3 has 14 amino acids. The V and J ends lost 7 bases and 6 bases, in that order; junction bases with no gene match: 10. Germline-derived CDR1 and CDR2 are LGHDT and YNNKEL (reference sequence). The CDR3 nucleotides are TGTGCCAGCATCGCACAGGGGGGCTTGTCTGAAGCTTTCTTT. It encodes CASIAQGGLSEAFF.

This clone is judged medium-sized. J is TRBJ1-4 and V is TRBV7-9; maybe TRBD1 (6 bases). With 1 base removed from V and 5 bases from J, the gap between germline ends came to 14 bases. Germline assignment: CDR1 SEHNR and CDR2 FQNEAQ (reference sequence). The CDR3 is 16 residues long. The CDR3 loop is CASSLGFRGLNEKLFF. CDR3 in DNA: TGTGCCAGCAGCTTAGGTTTCAGGGGATTGAATGAAAAACTGTTTTTT.

This clone has more than one count but fewer than ten. V gene TRBV28 combines with J gene TRBJ2-3, with TRBD1 matching 7 bases. CDR3 length: 18 residues. Per the germline V gene, CDR1 is MDHEN and CDR2 is SYDVKM. V lost 4 bases, J lost 0 bases, and 13 bases stayed unmatched. CDR3 loop: CASSSFYGTDSSTDTQYF. The CDR3 nucleotides read TGTGCCAGCAGTTCATTTTACGGGACAGATAGTAGCACAGATACGCAGTATTTT.

The chain couples TRBV11-2 to TRBJ2-1, with 10 positions matching TRBD2. Germline CDR1 reads SGHAT; CDR2 reads FQNNGV. The V gene end was trimmed by 5 bases and the J gene end by 1 base; junction bases not matched to a gene: 2. The CDR3 has 15 residues. CDR3 amino acids: CASSLAGESYNEQFF. CDR3 nucleotide sequence: TGTGCCAGCAGCCTAGCGGGAGAGTCCTACAATGAGCAGTTCTTC.

The chain is built from TRBV3-1 (or the pseudogene TRBV3-2) and TRBJ2-1; TRBD2 is a possible D gene (6 bases). The germline V gene encodes CDR1 LGHDT and CDR2 YNNKEL (reference sequence). Deletions cut 1 base from V and 4 bases from J, with 20 bases between. The CDR3 contains 18 residues. CDR3 coding DNA: TGTGCCAGCAGCCAAGTCGGCTCCGGGAGAGGGTATTACAATGAGCAGTTCTTC. Encoded protein: CASSQVGSGRGYYNEQFF.

The chain combines TRBV20-1 with TRBJ2-7; unclear D gene. Germline CDR1 is DFQATT and CDR2 is SNEGSKA (reference sequence). The CDR3 extends over 11 amino acids. V lost 1 base and J lost 5, with 6 bases in between. DNA of the CDR3: TGCAGTGCTAGAGTGGGTGACGAGCAGTACTTC. Amino acids: CSARVGDEQYF.

CDR3 coding DNA: TGTGCCAGCGATATCCGGGACAGGGGTTTATTCGCGAACACCGGGGAGCTGTTTTTT. As protein: CASDIRDRGLFANTGELFF. The genes are TRBV6-4 and TRBJ2-2; 10 bases are a match to TRBD1. This CDR3 spans 19 amino acids. The germline V gene encodes CDR1 MRHNA and CDR2 SNTAGT. The trim removed 8 bases at V and 0 bases at J, leaving 15 bases unmatched.

The chain joins TRBV19 to TRBJ2-7, with D tentatively TRBD2 (5 bases). The germline V gene encodes CDR1 LNHDA and CDR2 SQIVND (reference sequence). Between the trimmed V and J ends, which lost 7 bases and 3 bases, there was a span of 7 bases. This CDR3 contains 11 residues. CDR3 sequence (DNA): TGTGCCAGTATGGGAGTCTACGAGCAGTACTTC. It yields the protein CASMGVYEQYF.

The J gene is TRBJ1-3, the V gene TRBV18; D is ambiguous. The germline V and J ends were trimmed by 3 bases and 0 bases, with 9 bases remaining between them. This CDR3 region has 15 residues. The germline V gene encodes CDR1 KGHSH and CDR2 LQKENI. The CDR3 nucleotides read TGTGCCAGCTCACCTTTGAGCAACTCTGGAAACACCATATATTTT. Its translation: CASSPLSNSGNTIYF.

The genes are TRBV7-8 and TRBJ2-6, with 11 bases fitting TRBD2. The CDR3 loop spans 19 amino acids. Germline V gene data show CDR1 as SGHVS and CDR2 as FQNEAQ. Trimming at V came to 5 bases and at J to 0 bases, leaving 9 bases not matched to a gene. The CDR3 here is CASSPFLAGGSSGANVLTF. As DNA, the CDR3 is TGTGCCAGCAGCCCGTTCCTAGCGGGGGGTTCCTCTGGGGCCAACGTCCTGACTTTC.

V is TRBV18 and J is TRBJ1-1; D uncertain. Trimming cost V 4 bases and J 0 bases, with 9 bases left between them. The CDR3 has 14 amino acids. CDR1 is KGHSH and CDR2 is LQKENI in the germline V gene. The CDR3 reads CASSLQPMNTEAFF. The CDR3 nucleotides read TGTGCCAGCTCACTTCAGCCCATGAACACTGAAGCTTTCTTT.

This clone occurred a few times. This chain joins TRBV6-5 and TRBJ1-6, with 10 nucleotides matching TRBD1. J lost 10 bases, V lost 1 base, and 4 bases had no gene match. Germline V CDR1 and CDR2: MNHEY, SVGAGI. The length of the CDR3 is 15 residues. CDR3 sequence reads: CASSYWGTGDSPLHF. The CDR3 DNA reads TGTGCCAGCAGTTACTGGGGGACAGGGGACTCACCCCTCCACTTT.

The chain is built from TRBV6-5 and TRBJ2-1; no definite D call. The germline V gene has CDR1 MNHEY and CDR2 SVGAGI. Trimming cost V 5 bases and J 0 bases, with 8 bases left between them. There are 14 residues in the CDR3. CDR3 protein: CASSRLYSYNEQFF. DNA of the CDR3: TGTGCCAGCAGTCGACTTTACTCCTACAATGAGCAGTTCTTC.

This chain joins TRBV9 and TRBJ2-4, with 9 bases aligning to TRBD2. The germline V gene has CDR1 SGDLS and CDR2 YYNGEE. Trimming cost V 0 bases and J 2 bases; bases outside gene matches: 12. The CDR3 has 19 amino acids. CDR3 protein: CASSVGDSGRFGSKNIQYF. CDR3 nucleotide sequence: TGTGCCAGCAGCGTAGGGGATAGCGGGAGATTTGGGTCCAAAAACATTCAGTACTTC.

The J gene is TRBJ2-1, the V gene TRBV5-6; possible D gene TRBD2, 5 bases. The CDR3 length is 14 residues. Between the trimmed V and J ends, which lost 4 bases and 6 bases, there was a span of 14 bases. Germline V gene data show CDR1 as SGHDT and CDR2 as YYEEEE. The CDR3 DNA follows: TGTGCCAGCAGCCTATCGGCTAGCTCCAATGAGCAGTTCTTC. Its protein is CASSLSASSNEQFF.

There are a few counts of this clone. The rearrangement uses TRBV10-3 and TRBJ1-1; the D gene is possibly TRBD1 (6 bases). The germline V gene has CDR1 ENHRY and CDR2 SYGVKD. V lost 6 bases and J lost 0, with 8 bases in between. This CDR3 has 13 residues. The CDR3 nucleotides read TGTGCCATCAGGGGGGGCATGAACACTGAAGCTTTCTTT. Protein sequence: CAIRGGMNTEAFF.

J is TRBJ1-1 and V is TRBV18; TRBD1 matches at 7 bases. With V trimmed by 5 bases and J by 1 base, 4 bases remained unmatched. The CDR3 totals 14 residues. Germline CDR1 and CDR2: KGHSH and LQKENI. This CDR3 reads CASSSQGGNTEAFF. The DNA of the CDR3 is TGTGCCAGCTCAAGCCAGGGGGGGAACACTGAAGCTTTCTTT.

This chain links TRBV5-5 with TRBJ1-3; no clear D. V was trimmed by 0 bases and J by 0 bases, leaving 7 bases between them. CDR1 and CDR2 from the germline V gene are SGHKS and YYEKEE (reference sequence). This CDR3 region has 15 residues. CDR3 bases: TGTGCCAGCAGCTTGGGCGGCTTCTCTGGAAACACCATATATTTT. Translated, it gives CASSLGGFSGNTIYF.